One and the same sample provided the 12 T cell receptor beta chains below, sequenced in a study of control samples from healthy donors and cancer patients. Generated by immunoSEQ multiplex PCR, the TCRdb table keeps only in-frame clones and is missing some. Of around 200,000 clones detected, 85% to 95% appear once; the ten largest clones hold approximately 1.6%. The material sequenced was blood. These receptors were obtained from a man aged 45-65 years in good health.

CDR3 amino acids: CASSLLHQPQHF. CDR3 DNA: TGTGCCAGCAGCTTGTTACATCAGCCCCAGCATTTT. The chain has TRBV5-6 and TRBJ1-5; D remains ambiguous. Germline assignment: CDR1 SGHDT and CDR2 YYEEEE. With 1 base removed from V and 5 bases from J, the gap between germline ends came to 4 bases. There are 12 residues in the CDR3.

This chain connects TRBV27 to TRBJ2-2; possibly TRBD2 for D (6 bases). Germline-derived CDR1 and CDR2 are MNHEY and SMNVEV (reference sequence). The V end lost 1 base, the J end lost 4 bases, and 7 bases lay between the germline ends. The CDR3 has 14 amino acids. The CDR3 DNA follows: TGTGCCAGCAGTTTATGGGGGGTCACCGGGGAGCTGTTTTTT. Its translation is CASSLWGVTGELFF.

V gene TRBV2 combines with J gene TRBJ1-6; unclear D gene. V lost 6 bases, J lost 6 bases, and 15 bases lay in between. Germline CDR1 and CDR2: SNHLY and FYNNEI. CDR3 length equals 15 residues. The CDR3 is CASSIWGKSNSPLHF. The CDR3 region has the DNA TGTGCCAGCAGCATATGGGGTAAAAGTAATTCACCCCTCCACTTT.

J is TRBJ1-2 and V is TRBV7-8; 8 bases line up with TRBD1. With V trimmed by 5 bases and J by 11 bases, 13 bases remained unmatched. This CDR3 comprises 14 residues. Germline V gene lookup returns CDR1 SGHVS and CDR2 FQNEAQ. The CDR3: CASSQTTGVSLYTF. The CDR3 DNA is TGTGCCAGCAGCCAGACGACAGGGGTGTCCCTTTACACCTTC.

The rearrangement joins TRBV5-1 to TRBJ1-6; D is possibly TRBD1 (5 bases). From germline, CDR1 is SGHRS and CDR2 YFSETQ. V dropped 0 bases and J dropped 6 bases, with 10 bases sitting between them. The CDR3 has 15 residues. The CDR3 region has the DNA TGCGCCAGCAGCTTGGTTTCAGGGACTAATTCACCCCTCCACTTT. It is translated as CASSLVSGTNSPLHF.

This chain joins TRBV4-1 and TRBJ1-6; the D gene is possibly TRBD1 (6 bases). Germline V gives CDR1 MGHRA, CDR2 YSYEKL. The germline V and J ends were trimmed by 0 bases and 1 base, with 10 bases remaining between them. This CDR3 is built from 17 residues. This CDR3 reads CASSQEARGSYNSPLHF. CDR3 DNA sequence: TGCGCCAGCAGCCAAGAGGCAAGGGGGTCCTATAATTCACCCCTCCACTTT.

J is TRBJ2-3 and V is TRBV5-1; no clear D gene. The CDR3 runs to 13 residues. Germline CDR1 and CDR2: SGHRS and YFSETQ. The V gene lost 5 bases and the J gene lost 2 bases, with 9 bases spanning the gap. CDR3 sequence (DNA): TGCGCCAGCAGAGGCATAACCACAGATACGCAGTATTTT. Translation: CASRGITTDTQYF.

The chain employs TRBV7-2 and TRBJ2-1; 9 bases align to TRBD1. The CDR3 spans 15 residues. The germline V gene encodes CDR1 SGHTA and CDR2 FQGNSA. The J segment lost 6 bases and the V segment lost 5 bases, leaving 8 bases of the junction unmatched. CDR3 DNA: TGTGCCAGCAGCCCAGTTGGGACAGGGTCCAATGAGCAGTTCTTC. This codes for CASSPVGTGSNEQFF.

V usage is TRBV20-1 and J usage is TRBJ2-7; 7 nucleotides line up with TRBD1. CDR3 length equals 14 residues. Germline CDR1 and CDR2: DFQATT and SNEGSKA (reference sequence). The V segment lost 3 bases and the J segment 3 bases; nucleotides outside the gene matches: 8. The CDR3 bases are TGCAGTGCTAGTCCATGGGACAGCCTCTACGAGCAGTACTTC. Its protein product is CSASPWDSLYEQYF.

This rearrangement joins TRBV6-2 or TRBV6-3 to TRBJ1-1; D gene uncertain. CDR3 length: 15 residues. Looked up from germline, CDR1 is MNHEY and CDR2 is SVGEGT. The V gene lost 6 bases and the J gene lost 3 bases, with 17 bases spanning the gap. The CDR3 DNA is TGTGCCAGCAGCAGTACGGGCCCGGAGGACACTGAAGCTTTCTTT. Its protein is CASSSTGPEDTEAFF.

There are a few counts of this clone. CDR3 region: CATRDAGELFF. The CDR3 bases are TGTGCCACCAGAGACGCCGGGGAGCTGTTTTTT. This chain links TRBV24-1 with TRBJ2-2; D is undetermined. Trimming shortened V by 7 bases and J by 6 bases, and 5 bases separated the two germline ends. The germline CDR1 and CDR2 sequences are KGHDR and SFDVKD. The CDR3 is made up of 11 amino acids.

The chain is built from TRBV18 and TRBJ2-1; D may be TRBD1 (5 bases). Germline CDR1 is KGHSH and CDR2 is LQKENI. V was shortened by 3 bases and J by 5 bases, with 14 bases between the two germline ends. CDR3 length: 15 residues. CDR3 loop: CASSPVRQGHNEQFF. The CDR3 coding sequence is TGTGCCAGCTCACCGGTAAGGCAGGGCCACAATGAGCAGTTCTTC.